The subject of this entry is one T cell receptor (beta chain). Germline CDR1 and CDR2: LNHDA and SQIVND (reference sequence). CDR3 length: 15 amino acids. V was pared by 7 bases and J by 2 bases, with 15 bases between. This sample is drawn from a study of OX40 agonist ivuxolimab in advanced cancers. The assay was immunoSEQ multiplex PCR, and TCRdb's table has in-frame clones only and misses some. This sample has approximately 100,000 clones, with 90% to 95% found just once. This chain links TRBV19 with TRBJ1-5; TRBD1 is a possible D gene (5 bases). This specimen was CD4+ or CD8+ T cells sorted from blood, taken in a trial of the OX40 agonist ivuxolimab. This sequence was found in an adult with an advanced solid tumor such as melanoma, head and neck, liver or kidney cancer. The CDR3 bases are TGTGCCAGTACCCCTGGAGGGGAAGGCAATCAGCCCCAGCATTTT. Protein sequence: CASTPGGEGNQPQHF.